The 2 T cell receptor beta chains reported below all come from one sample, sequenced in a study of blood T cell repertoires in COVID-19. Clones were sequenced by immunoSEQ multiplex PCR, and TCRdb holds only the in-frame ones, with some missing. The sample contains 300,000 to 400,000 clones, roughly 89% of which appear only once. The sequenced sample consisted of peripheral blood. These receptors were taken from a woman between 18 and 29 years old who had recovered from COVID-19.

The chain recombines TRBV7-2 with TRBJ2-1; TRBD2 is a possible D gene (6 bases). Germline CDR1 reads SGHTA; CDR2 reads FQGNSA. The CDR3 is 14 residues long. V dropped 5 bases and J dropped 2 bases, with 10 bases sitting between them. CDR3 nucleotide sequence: TGTGCCAGCAGCCTCACTAGCCCCTACAATGAGCAGTTCTTC. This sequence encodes CASSLTSPYNEQFF.

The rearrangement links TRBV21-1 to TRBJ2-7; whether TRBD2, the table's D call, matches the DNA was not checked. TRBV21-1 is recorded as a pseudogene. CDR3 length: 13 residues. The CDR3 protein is CASRAGAKYEQYV. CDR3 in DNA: TGTGCCAGCAGAGCGGGAGCCAAATACGAGCAGTACGTC.